These T cell receptor beta chains were read from a single sample in a study of blood T cell repertoires in COVID-19. Only in-frame clones appear in the TCRdb table, and some are missing; sequencing was by immunoSEQ multiplex PCR. In the table there are 200,000 to 300,000 clones, about 87% of which are singletons. Sequencing was done on a sample of peripheral blood. The receptors shown here come from a woman in her 70s with active or convalescent COVID-19. The conserved cysteine and the conserved F or W are not part of the CDR3 here. The D gene is left open where the match is weak.

>TRBV5-6|-|TRBJ1-2
ASAGDNYGYT
>TRBV7-2|-|TRBJ2-1
ASSLAAPGRGYNNEQF
>TRBV6-5|TRBD1|TRBJ1-2
ASSRGQGDGYT
>TRBV4-3|-|TRBJ2-3
ASSQDRSPIRDTQY
>TRBV5-8|-|TRBJ2-1
ASSLRVNEQF
>TRBV18|-|TRBJ1-4
ASSPRRTAFEKLF
>TRBV7-8|TRBD1|TRBJ1-1
ASSFPSGTVEAF
>TRBV7-2|TRBD1|TRBJ2-7
ASSPSGTGPYEQY
>TRBV5-1|TRBD2|TRBJ2-1
ASSPTSGYNEQF
>TRBV9|TRBD1|TRBJ2-1
ASSVDGQGGFRQF
>TRBV4-3|TRBD1|TRBJ1-1
ASSQERLRGGQGNTEAF
>TRBV27|TRBD1|TRBJ1-4
ASSPAGGQWVF
>TRBV18|-|TRBJ1-4
ASSLQGPEKLF
>TRBV6-6|TRBD1|TRBJ1-1
ASSLGQGNTEAF
>TRBV19|TRBD1|TRBJ1-2
ASSWTGKGYT
>TRBV5-1|TRBD2|TRBJ2-7
ASSPTLAGVYEQY
>TRBV5-6|TRBD1|TRBJ2-5
ASSPGQWQETQY
>TRBV2|-|TRBJ1-1
ASISQGNTEAF
>TRBV12-3/TRBV12-4|-|TRBJ1-6
ASREGDSPLH
>TRBV7-6|-|TRBJ2-7
ASSLSEGVWEQY
>TRBV9|TRBD2|TRBJ2-2
ASSAIGGDTGELF
>TRBV7-9|TRBD1|TRBJ2-2
ASSQMGQGAGTGELF
>TRBV14|-|TRBJ2-2
ASSLQGTGELF
>TRBV13|-|TRBJ1-5
ASSRQAGAQANQPQH
>TRBV24-1|-|TRBJ1-2
ATSERGGSGYT
>TRBV11-2|-|TRBJ1-4
ASSLAQGQLF
>TRBV6-1|-|TRBJ1-2
ASSEAPSVVYGYT
>TRBV7-2|TRBD2|TRBJ2-2
ASTPGTTPAGELF
>TRBV6-6|-|TRBJ2-2
ASTQLVGSTGELF
>TRBV5-1|TRBD1|TRBJ1-5
ASSSYPDRRDSNQPQH
>TRBV9|-|TRBJ2-3
ASSPFNTDTQY
>TRBV7-2|-|TRBJ1-1
ASSTPRTRSTEAF
>TRBV19|-|TRBJ1-2
ATTPGNYYGYT
>TRBV11-2|-|TRBJ2-1
ASSHDWVTAGWDPNEQF
>TRBV7-2|-|TRBJ2-3
ASSQTLIGTDTQY
>TRBV5-1|-|TRBJ1-1
ASSSTGLNTEAF
>TRBV5-1|TRBD1|TRBJ2-7
ASSRTTGGYEQY
>TRBV19|TRBD1|TRBJ1-1
ASRQGLNTEAF
>TRBV9|-|TRBJ1-5
ASSPTDSNQPQH
>TRBV24-1|-|TRBJ1-6
ATSDPLGELYNSPLH
>TRBV27|-|TRBJ1-4
ASSLKARPREKLF
>TRBV15|TRBD1|TRBJ1-3
ATSNDRGAGNTIY
>TRBV4-3|-|TRBJ1-2
ASSQVGTGRVGGYT
>TRBV14|-|TRBJ2-5
ASSPLQGGGKTQY
>TRBV5-1|-|TRBJ2-7
ASSSGRRPNEQY
>TRBV27|TRBD1|TRBJ2-1
ASSFGTGWDNEQF
>TRBV5-1|TRBD1|TRBJ1-4
ASSFGTGRYEKLF
>TRBV6-5|TRBD1|TRBJ2-7
ASAPGQGKSEQY
>TRBV5-1|-|TRBJ1-1
ASTPYPRTEAF
>TRBV7-7|TRBD1|TRBJ2-5
ASSPTTGSGETQY
>TRBV7-3|-|TRBJ1-2
ASSRQGTGYGYT
>TRBV6-5|TRBD1|TRBJ1-6
ASRWDSSNSPLH
>TRBV7-3|TRBD2|TRBJ2-3
ASSFAGGSTDTQY
>TRBV4-2|-|TRBJ1-5
ASSRGRGYQPQH
>TRBV3-1/TRBV3-2|TRBD2|TRBJ2-2
ASAIKGPGLANTGELF
>TRBV5-8|-|TRBJ2-7
ASSLGQASDEQY
>TRBV7-8|-|TRBJ1-1
ASSETGTSTEAF